One and the same sample provided the 32 T cell receptor beta chains below, sequenced in a study of T cells in Graves' hyperthyroidism and ophthalmopathy. Researchers took RNA transcripts and amplified the TCR beta CDR3 regions from them. Using the HTBI primer set, a first-round RT-PCR was run on the TCR CDR3. TCRdb recomputed calls from the multiplex PCR reads with MiXCR, one row per CDR3 protein. The sample comprises about 570,000 distinct CDR3 sequences, roughly 46% of which are singletons, and around 20% rests with the top ten. Sequenced material: peripheral blood or thyroid tissue (not recorded which). These receptors originate from an adult woman with Graves' disease, either hyperthyroidism or ophthalmopathy (not recorded which).

This clonotype was counted ten times or more. The chain carries TRBV4-1 and TRBJ1-1, with unresolved D. This CDR3 has 11 amino acids. Deletions cut 6 bases from V and 0 bases from J, with 2 bases between. Per the germline V gene, CDR1 is MGHRA and CDR2 is YSYEKL. CDR3 in amino acids: CASRMNTEAFF. The CDR3 DNA sequence: TGCGCCAGCAGGATGAACACTGAAGCTTTCTTT.

Note on this clonotype: Relative to the germline gene, one junction end is altered; a read error may explain this. The chain has TRBV25-1 and TRBJ1-2; TRBD1 matches 12 bases. CDR3 size: 15 residues. The germline V gene encodes CDR1 MGHDK and CDR2 SYGVNS. The CDR3, as DNA: TGTGCCTGCAGTGCAAGGGACAGGGGGCAGGTTGGCTACACCTTC. It translates to CACSARDRGQVGYTF.

The chain links TRBV12-3 or TRBV12-4 to TRBJ1-5; D is unresolved. Trimming removed 2 bases from V and 14 bases from J, with 10 bases in between. The CDR3 is made up of 11 amino acids. CDR3 residues: CASSLQQLEHF. The CDR3 bases are TGTGCCAGCAGTTTACAGCAGCTCGAGCATTTT.

The chain uses TRBV10-2 and TRBJ2-7, with 14 bases identical to TRBD2. This CDR3 is built from 16 residues. CDR1 is WSHSY and CDR2 is SAAADI in the germline V gene. V was pared by 3 bases and J by 2 bases, with 3 bases of the junction left unmatched. The chain's CDR3 is CASSDGGLAGAYEQYF. The CDR3 DNA reads TGCGCCAGCAGTGATGGGGGACTAGCGGGAGCCTACGAGCAGTACTTC.

This clonotype showed up just a few times. The chain employs TRBV28 and TRBJ2-7; possible D gene TRBD2, 6 bases. The CDR3 is made up of 13 amino acids. CDR1 is MDHEN, CDR2 SYDVKM, per germline. The V end lost 8 bases, the J end lost 6 bases, and 17 bases lay between the germline ends. The CDR3 region has the DNA TGTGCCAGCGAGGGACTCGCGGGCTGCGAGCAGTACTTC. It encodes CASEGLAGCEQYF. Filled out from reference TRBV28 and TRBJ2-7, the complete variable domain reads DVKVTQSSRYLVKRTGEKVFLECVQDMDHENMFWYRQDPGLGLRLIYFSYDVKMKEKGDIPEGYSVSREKKERFSLILESASTNQTSMYLCASEGLAGCEQYFGPGTRLTVT.

This clonotype was seen a few times. The V gene is TRBV28, the J gene TRBJ2-7; no reliable D call. There are 14 residues in the CDR3. CDR1 is MDHEN and CDR2 is SYDVKM in the germline V gene. V lost 3 bases and J lost 5, with 14 bases in between. The CDR3 loop reads CASSFHTGSDEQYF. The CDR3 nucleotides read TGTGCCAGCAGTTTCCATACTGGGTCTGACGAGCAGTACTTC.

This clonotype was observed many times. V is TRBV11-1 and J is TRBJ1-2; D is ambiguous. In germline, CDR1 is SGHAT, CDR2 FQDESV (reference sequence). V was trimmed by 4 bases and J by 3 bases, leaving 12 bases between them. This CDR3 region has 14 residues. CDR3 residues: CASSSSRDDYGYTF. The CDR3 DNA follows: TGTGCCAGCAGCTCGAGCCGGGATGACTATGGCTACACCTTC.

This chain joins TRBV11-2 and TRBJ2-7; D gene ambiguous. Per germline, CDR1 SGHAT and CDR2 FQNNGV. This CDR3 region has 14 residues. V gave up 1 base and J gave up 2 bases, with 9 bases separating them. DNA for the CDR3: TGTGCCAGCAGCTTAGCGGGTGTTCCCTACGAGCAGTACTTC. This translates into CASSLAGVPYEQYF.

This clonotype has a count of ten or more. The junction does not match germline at one end; this may be a read error. The CDR3 nucleotides read TGTGCCAGCAGCTTATCGGGACAGGGTTACAAATGTTCATTT. This codes for CASSLSGQGYKCSF. J is TRBJ1-1 and V is TRBV13, with TRBD1 identical over 9 bases. CDR1 is PRHDT, CDR2 FYEKMQ, per germline (reference sequence). CDR3 length equals 14 residues.

The CDR3 loop reads CATSEGTGSYGYTF. The CDR3, as DNA: TGTGCCACCAGTGAAGGGACAGGCTCCTATGGCTACACCTTC. The gene calls are TRBV24-1 and TRBJ1-2, with 8 bases fitting TRBD1. Germline assignment: CDR1 KGHDR and CDR2 SFDVKD. The CDR3 runs 14 residues. After removal of 4 bases from V and 4 bases from J, the junction contained 4 bases not matched to a gene.

The table lists this clonotype with many counts. This rearrangement joins TRBV29-1 to TRBJ1-1; the match to TRBD1 covers 8 bases. The CDR3 is 14 residues long. V shed 3 bases and J 4 bases; nucleotides not matched to a gene: 7. Germline V gives CDR1 SQVTM, CDR2 ANQGSEA. The DNA for the CDR3 is TGCAGCGTTGACCGACAGGGGTACGGCACTGAAGCTTTCTTT. Protein product: CSVDRQGYGTEAFF.

The chain links TRBV7-4 to TRBJ1-1; the match to TRBD1 covers 7 bases. V lost 7 bases, J lost 2 bases, and 4 bases stayed unmatched. The CDR3 contains 13 residues. Per germline, CDR1 SGHVT and CDR2 SQSDAQ. The CDR3 sequence: CASTGQANTEAFF. As DNA, the CDR3 is TGTGCCAGCACTGGACAGGCTAACACTGAAGCTTTCTTT.

In its sample, this clonotype was seen many times. The V call is TRBV11-2, the J call TRBJ2-7, with D unresolved. Trimming removed 3 bases from V and 2 bases from J, with 2 bases in between. The V gene's germline CDR1 is SGHAT and CDR2 FQNNGV. The CDR3 extends over 11 amino acids. CDR3 sequence (DNA): TGTGCCAGCAGCTTTACCTACGAGCAGTACTTC. Residues: CASSFTYEQYF.

The V gene is TRBV7-9, the J gene TRBJ2-6; D uncertain. The CDR3 covers 10 residues. The germline V and J ends were trimmed by 5 bases and 18 bases, with 11 bases remaining between them. CDR1 is SEHNR and CDR2 is FQNEAQ in the germline V gene (reference sequence). The CDR3 sequence is CASSRRRRTF. CDR3 nucleotides: TGTGCCAGCAGCCGACGGCGTCGGACTTTC.

This clonotype has at least ten counts. The chain employs TRBV5-8 and TRBJ1-2, with D perhaps matching TRBD1 (5 bases). Per germline, CDR1 SGHTS and CDR2 YDEGEE. V was trimmed by 4 bases and J by 4 bases, leaving 11 bases between them. The CDR3 extends over 13 amino acids. In nucleotides, the CDR3 is TGTGCCAGCAGCGTAACCCAGGGCTATGGCTACACCTTC. It yields the protein CASSVTQGYGYTF. Drawing the rest from reference TRBV5-8 and TRBJ1-2, the complete variable domain is EAGVTQSPTHLIKTRGQQATLRCSPISGHTSVYWYQQALGLGLQFLLWYDEGEERNRGNFPPRFSGRQFPNYSSELNVNALELEDSALYLCASSVTQGYGYTFGSGTRLTVV.

This clonotype was seen repeatedly, ten times or more. The CDR3 protein is CATSREGRDNQPQHF. CDR3 nucleotides: TGTGCCACCAGCAGAGAAGGCAGGGATAATCAGCCCCAGCATTTT. The chain uses TRBV15 and TRBJ1-5; TRBD1 is a possible D gene (5 bases). From germline, CDR1 is LNHNV and CDR2 YYDKDF (reference sequence). This CDR3 is 15 amino acids long. V gave up 0 bases and J gave up 4 bases, with 10 bases separating them. Drawing the rest from reference TRBV15 and TRBJ1-5, the complete variable domain is DAMVIQNPRYQVTQFGKPVTLSCSQTLNHNVMYWYQQKSSQAPKLLFHYYDKDFNNEADTPDNFQSRRPNTSFCFLDIRSPGLGDTAMYLCATSREGRDNQPQHFGDGTRLSIL.

This clonotype was seen a few times. The chain is built from TRBV20-1 and TRBJ2-5; TRBD1 matches at 8 bases. The CDR3 spans 14 residues. V was pared by 4 bases and J by 2 bases, with 6 bases of the junction left unmatched. Germline V gives CDR1 DFQATT, CDR2 SNEGSKA (reference sequence). DNA of the CDR3: TGCAGTGCTACCGACAGGGGTGGGCAAGAGACCCAGTACTTC. Translating it yields CSATDRGGQETQYF.

DNA of the CDR3: TGTGCCATCAGTCAGGGGGTTTGGAACACTGAAGCTTTCTTT. It yields the protein CAISQGVWNTEAFF. The chain employs TRBV10-3 and TRBJ1-1; 7 bases are a match to TRBD1. This CDR3 contains 14 residues. Germline loops: CDR1 ENHRY, CDR2 SYGVKD. V shed 5 bases, J shed 1 base, and the junction held 4 bases outside the gene matches.

This chain joins TRBV29-1 and TRBJ1-2, with D possibly being TRBD1 (6 bases). V was shortened by 7 bases and J by 3 bases, with 9 bases between the two germline ends. Per germline, CDR1 SQVTM and CDR2 ANQGSEA. The CDR3 has 11 amino acids. The CDR3 sequence is CSGGGHYGYTF. The CDR3 nucleotides are TGCAGCGGGGGGGGCCACTATGGCTACACCTTC.

This clonotype was recorded at least ten times. V usage is TRBV10-3 and J usage is TRBJ2-7, with 10 bases aligning to TRBD2. The CDR3 has 14 residues. After removal of 6 bases from V and 2 bases from J, the junction contained 4 bases not matched to a gene. The germline V gene encodes CDR1 ENHRY and CDR2 SYGVKD. This CDR3 is CAIRPGLATYEQYF. As DNA, the CDR3 is TGTGCCATCAGACCGGGACTAGCGACCTACGAGCAGTACTTC.

The rearrangement links TRBV2 to TRBJ1-6; 8 nucleotides match TRBD1. V lost 7 bases and J lost 5; bases outside the gene matches: 13. The germline gives CDR1 SNHLY, CDR2 FYNNEI. This CDR3 contains 17 residues. The CDR3, as DNA: TGTGCCAGCATTGGACAGGGCGGGTGGCCAAATAATTCACCCCTCCACTTT. This sequence encodes CASIGQGGWPNNSPLHF.

The chain couples TRBV20-1 to TRBJ1-1, with D perhaps matching TRBD1 (5 bases). The V end lost 0 bases, the J end lost 0 bases, and 8 bases lay between the germline ends. The CDR3 spans 14 residues. CDR1 is DFQATT, CDR2 SNEGSKA, per germline (reference sequence). The CDR3 protein is CSAREAGMNTEAFF. CDR3 in DNA: TGCAGTGCTAGAGAGGCAGGGATGAACACTGAAGCTTTCTTT.

The CDR3 spells CASSLAPGMGYEQYF. CDR3 nucleotide sequence: TGTGCCAGCAGCTTAGCCCCTGGTATGGGCTACGAGCAGTACTTC. The gene calls are TRBV7-2 and TRBJ2-7; D not resolved. The CDR3 is 15 amino acids. The germline V and J ends were trimmed by 0 bases and 3 bases, with 12 bases remaining between them. CDR1 and CDR2 (germline): SGHTA, FQGNSA.

V and J are TRBV6-6 and TRBJ2-5; 7 nucleotides line up with TRBD2. The junction had 2 bases not matched to a gene; V was cut back by 2 bases and J by 5 bases. CDR1 MNHNY and CDR2 SVGAGI come from the germline V gene (reference sequence). The CDR3 sequence is 13 residues long. CDR3 residues: CASSYGRGETQYF. DNA for the CDR3: TGTGCCAGCAGTTACGGGCGGGGGGAGACCCAGTACTTC.

The CDR3 DNA sequence: TGTGCCAGCAGCGCCCGGGACAACGTCCTGACTTTC. Translation gives CASSARDNVLTF. This rearrangement joins TRBV9 to TRBJ2-6, with TRBD2 as a possible D gene (5 bases). The V gene's germline CDR1 is SGDLS and CDR2 YYNGEE. The CDR3 runs to 12 residues. V lost 3 bases to trimming and J lost 9 bases, with 7 bases between them.

This clonotype was seen repeatedly, ten times or more. The DNA of the CDR3 is TGTGCCAGCAGTTATAATGAAAAACTGTTTTTT. Encoded protein: CASSYNEKLFF. The rearrangement links TRBV12-3 or TRBV12-4 to TRBJ1-4, with D unresolved. This CDR3 spans 11 amino acids. Trimming pared 4 bases from V and 4 bases from J, leaving 1 base between.

This clonotype was counted at least ten times. This chain joins TRBV20-1 and TRBJ1-2; no firm D call. The CDR3 is 9 residues long. The V and J ends lost 5 bases and 4 bases respectively, with 2 bases between them. Germline CDR1 is DFQATT and CDR2 is SNEGSKA (reference sequence). CDR3 coding DNA: TGCAGTGCTCTCTATGGCTACACCTTC. Translating gives CSALYGYTF.

This clonotype was recorded at least ten times. The CDR3 DNA follows: TGTGCCAGTAGTCCAGGATTGACCTATGGCTACACCTTC. Its protein is CASSPGLTYGYTF. This chain uses TRBV19 with TRBJ1-2; no firm D call. V shed 5 bases and J shed 4 bases, with 11 bases lying between them. The CDR3 covers 13 residues. In germline, CDR1 is LNHDA, CDR2 SQIVND (reference sequence). Full variable domain (rest looked up from reference TRBV19 and TRBJ1-2): DGGITQSPKYLFRKEGQNVTLSCEQNLNHDAMYWYRQDPGQGLRLIYYSQIVNDFQKGDIAEGYSVSREKKESFPLTVTSAQKNPTAFYLCASSPGLTYGYTFGSGTRLTVV.

The chain recombines TRBV6-1 with TRBJ1-6; no clear D. Germline loops: CDR1 MNHNS, CDR2 SASEGT. Trimming left V 3 bases short and J 10 bases short, with 4 bases between. The CDR3 length is 11 residues. CDR3 coding DNA: TGTGCCAGCAGTGACCGATCACCCCTCCACTTT. Translating it yields CASSDRSPLHF.

This clonotype was seen repeatedly, ten times or more. The gene calls are TRBV20-1 and TRBJ2-7; 7 nucleotides align to TRBD2. The J segment lost 3 bases and the V segment lost 3 bases, leaving 20 bases of the junction unmatched. The CDR3 covers 18 residues. In germline, CDR1 is DFQATT, CDR2 SNEGSKA (reference sequence). CDR3 region: CSASGIETSFGEVYEQYF. Here the CDR3 DNA reads TGCAGTGCTAGTGGAATCGAGACTAGCTTTGGTGAGGTCTACGAGCAGTACTTC.

This clonotype was recorded many times. V usage is TRBV11-2 and J usage is TRBJ2-5, with 9 nucleotides matching TRBD2. The CDR3 sequence is 15 residues long. Trimming cost V 5 bases and J 2 bases; bases outside gene matches: 6. Per the germline V gene, CDR1 is SGHAT and CDR2 is FQNNGV. In DNA, the CDR3 is TGTGCCAGCAGCCGTGGACTAGCGTATCAAGAGACCCAGTACTTC. It yields the protein CASSRGLAYQETQYF.

This clonotype was detected ten times or more. The V and J genes are TRBV20-1 and TRBJ2-2, with D perhaps TRBD1 or TRBD2 (5 bases each). V was pared by 6 bases and J by 6 bases, with 14 bases between. The germline V gene encodes CDR1 DFQATT and CDR2 SNEGSKA (reference sequence). The CDR3 runs to 13 residues. This CDR3 reads CSAQWGIAGELFF. CDR3 nucleotide sequence: TGCAGTGCCCAGTGGGGGATCGCCGGGGAGCTGTTTTTT.